The rows below give T cell receptor beta chains drawn from one sample of a study of blood T cell repertoires in COVID-19. The table came from immunoSEQ multiplex PCR; TCRdb's copy has only in-frame clones and leaves some out. The sample lists some 250,000 clones, approximately 87% occurring once. Sequencing used peripheral blood. These TCRs come from a man aged 60 to 75 with acute or convalescent COVID-19. The CDR3 runs from the conserved cysteine through the conserved F or W. The order of the fields is D gene, V gene, clone size, J gene, CDR3 protein, CDR3 DNA. A D gene is named only where the DNA matches it firmly. Some rows have no size entry. The others give once, few or many, or a class for an expanded clone.

>-|TRBV30|few|TRBJ2-3
CAWSVRAGDTQYF
TGTGCCTGGAGTGTACGAGCGGGAGATACGCAGTATTTT
>-|TRBV7-2|-|TRBJ2-1
CASSSGMYNEQFF
TGTGCCAGCAGCTCCGGGATGTACAATGAGCAGTTCTTC
>-|TRBV4-2|-|TRBJ1-1
CASSQGLANTEAFF
TGTGCCAGCAGCCAAGGGCTAGCAAACACTGAAGCTTTCTTT
>TRBD1|TRBV24-1|-|TRBJ2-1
CATSDFGTGAEMKQFF
TGTGCCACCAGTGATTTCGGGACAGGGGCTGAAATGAAGCAGTTCTTC
>-|TRBV7-8|-|TRBJ1-1
CASSLTAGIMNTEAFF
TGTGCCAGCAGCTTAACGGCAGGGATTATGAACACTGAAGCTTTCTTT
>TRBD2|TRBV9|-|TRBJ2-1
CASSSTGTSGRNEQFF
TGTGCCAGCAGCTCTACCGGGACTAGCGGGAGGAATGAGCAGTTCTTC
>TRBD1|TRBV7-9|-|TRBJ1-5
CASSLGDRAGNNQPQHF
TGTGCCAGCAGCTTAGGGGACAGGGCAGGTAACAATCAGCCCCAGCATTTT
>-|TRBV28|-|TRBJ1-2
CASSLAPGGYTF
TGTGCCAGCAGTCTCGCTCCGGGAGGCTACACCTTC
>-|TRBV11-2|-|TRBJ1-1
CASGRTPISNTEAFF
TGTGCCAGCGGACGGACACCGATATCGAACACTGAAGCTTTCTTT
>TRBD1|TRBV7-3|-|TRBJ2-7
CASSLDLATGSRNEQYF
TGTGCCAGCAGCTTAGACTTGGCGACAGGGAGTAGGAACGAGCAGTACTTC
>TRBD1|TRBV14|-|TRBJ1-3
CASSQRTGSGNTIYF
TGTGCCAGCAGCCAGCGGACAGGCTCTGGAAACACCATATATTTT
>-|TRBV7-2|-|TRBJ1-3
CASGESGNGNTIYF
TGTGCCAGCGGAGAATCGGGGAATGGAAACACCATATATTTT
>-|TRBV5-8|-|TRBJ2-4
CASRHLSGILAKNIQYF
TGTGCCAGCAGGCATTTGTCAGGAATCCTAGCCAAAAACATTCAGTACTTC
>TRBD2|TRBV28|-|TRBJ2-5
CASSSPSGIQETQYF
TGTGCCAGCAGTTCACCTAGCGGGATCCAAGAGACCCAGTACTTC
>-|TRBV7-9|-|TRBJ1-5
CASSFNNQPQHF
TGTGCCAGCAGCTTTAACAATCAGCCCCAGCATTTT
>-|TRBV10-3|-|TRBJ1-2
CAISEANYGYTF
TGTGCCATCAGTGAGGCGAACTATGGCTACACCTTC
>TRBD2|TRBV7-3|-|TRBJ2-1
CASSLGASGSLKFF
TGTGCCAGCAGCTTAGGGGCTAGCGGGAGTCTAAAGTTCTTC
>TRBD2|TRBV27|-|TRBJ2-3
CASRGLAGGVADTQYF
TGTGCCAGCAGGGGACTAGCGGGAGGTGTAGCAGATACGCAGTATTTT
>TRBD2|TRBV5-4|-|TRBJ2-1
CASSSGLAGVYEQFF
TGTGCCAGCAGCTCGGGACTAGCGGGAGTCTATGAGCAGTTCTTC
>TRBD1|TRBV20-1|many|TRBJ1-1
CSVSGQGKGHEAFF
TGCAGTGTTAGTGGACAGGGGAAGGGGCATGAAGCTTTCTTT
>-|TRBV6-2/TRBV6-3|-|TRBJ2-7
CASSSLATSSYEQYF
TGTGCCAGCAGTTCTCTAGCGACTAGCTCCTACGAGCAGTACTTC
>-|TRBV27|-|TRBJ2-7
CATRRGSAYEQYF
TGTGCCACCCGGCGGGGTTCGGCCTACGAGCAGTACTTC
>-|TRBV6-2/TRBV6-3|few|TRBJ2-7
CASSHPDMTPPVNF
TGTGCCAGCAGTCACCCCGACATGACCCCGCCCGTGAACTTC
>TRBD2|TRBV6-2/TRBV6-3|-|TRBJ2-2
CASSHPTSGSGTGELFF
TGTGCCAGCAGCCATCCTACTAGCGGGAGTGGGACCGGGGAGCTGTTTTTT
>TRBD1|TRBV5-6|-|TRBJ2-2
CASSMGWQGDTGELFF
TGTGCCAGCAGTATGGGATGGCAGGGGGACACCGGGGAGCTGTTTTTT
>-|TRBV21-1|-|TRBJ2-1
CASSKLKNEQFF
TGTGCCAGCAGCAAACTAAAAAATGAGCAGTTCTTC
>TRBD1|TRBV30|-|TRBJ1-2
CAWSPGQAYGYTF
TGTGCCTGGAGTCCGGGACAGGCCTATGGCTACACCTTC
>TRBD1|TRBV30|once|TRBJ1-2
CAWSVPTTGGSGGYTF
TGTGCCTGGAGTGTACCCACTACAGGGGGAAGTGGGGGCTACACCTTC
>-|TRBV28|-|TRBJ2-1
CASSPPGGSAGGEQFF
TGTGCCAGCAGTCCCCCGGGTGGTAGCGCCGGTGGTGAGCAGTTCTTC
>-|TRBV12-3/TRBV12-4|-|TRBJ2-5
CASTLGAETQYF
TGTGCCAGCACGCTAGGGGCGGAGACCCAGTACTTC
>TRBD1|TRBV5-1|-|TRBJ1-2
CASSTSGTGVVDYGYTF
TGCGCCAGCAGTACATCCGGGACAGGGGTCGTGGACTATGGCTACACCTTC
>TRBD2|TRBV28|-|TRBJ2-1
CASSYLAGGYNEQFF
TGTGCCAGCAGTTACCTAGCGGGAGGCTACAATGAGCAGTTCTTC
>TRBD1|TRBV28|-|TRBJ1-5
CASSSDRGSFRSNQPQHF
TGTGCCAGCAGTTCGGACAGGGGGTCCTTTCGTAGCAATCAGCCCCAGCATTTT
>TRBD1|TRBV30|-|TRBJ1-2
CAWSPDRGSYGYTF
TGTGCCTGGAGTCCCGACAGGGGATCCTATGGCTACACCTTC
>-|TRBV5-1|-|TRBJ2-4
CASSLGWARDDIQYF
TGCGCCAGCAGCTTGGGCTGGGCCCGGGATGACATTCAGTACTTC
>-|TRBV18|-|TRBJ1-1
CASSPNYGASALGTEAFF
TGTGCCAGCTCACCGAATTATGGGGCTTCGGCCCTGGGCACTGAAGCTTTCTTT
>-|TRBV6-2/TRBV6-3|-|TRBJ2-3
CASSYSRTEQGTSTDTQYF
TGTGCCAGCAGTTACTCGAGGACTGAGCAAGGTACTAGCACAGATACGCAGTATTTT
>-|TRBV19|-|TRBJ2-7
CASSIGRANYEQYF
TGTGCCAGTAGTATCGGCAGGGCGAACTACGAGCAGTACTTC
>-|TRBV3-1/TRBV3-2|-|TRBJ1-2
CASSVQNYGYTF
TGTGCCAGCAGCGTACAGAACTATGGCTACACCTTC
>TRBD1|TRBV28|-|TRBJ2-1
CASSPGTAYNEQFF
TGTGCCAGCAGTCCCGGGACAGCCTACAATGAGCAGTTCTTC